This T cell receptor (beta chain) was sequenced in a study of shared clonotypes between healthy human individuals. Per the germline V gene, CDR1 is GTSNPN and CDR2 is SVGIG (reference sequence). Germline trimming cut 2 bases from V and 10 bases from J; bases unmatched to any gene: 6. This CDR3 comprises 14 residues. Regarding this clone: Its antigen remains unidentified.

Study-level findings and limits: Sharing of clonotypes among donors was expected to vary with sequencing depth. The sharing of 4.5% to 6.5% of naive CD4 clonotypes was seen across a handful of donors. Inspection by rarefaction showed sorted-subset sequencing to be incomplete despite large depth.

TCRdb keeps only in-frame clones here, not all; method: immunoSEQ multiplex PCR. The top ten clones hold 0.1% to 0.15% of a sample with some 2 million clones, roughly 95% of them seen once. This TCR was recovered from a man aged 18 to 30 in good health. The chain carries TRBV30 and TRBJ1-6; 9 bases agree with TRBD1. The source material was naive CD4+ T cells sorted from blood. Subset in this sample: CD45RA+ positively selected. CDR3 sequence: CAWSLGQGISPLHF. The CDR3 DNA follows: TGTGCCTGGAGTCTAGGACAGGGGATATCACCCCTCCACTTT.